The sequence of this T cell receptor beta chain was determined in a study of shared clonotypes between healthy human individuals (dated by TCRdb to about 2020). In the study overall: Three men and a couple of women, aged 18 to 49 years, made up the cohort. Libraries were prepared and TCR repertoires were sequenced by different laboratories using diverse techniques, in order to increase sequencing depth and limit assay-specific biases. Blood TCR repertoires of roughly five healthy adults were deeply sequenced to estimate repertoire size and the extent of clonotype sharing between individuals. Per donor, three plates each were used for CD4 naive and CD4 memory, two for CD8 naive, and one for CD8 memory. Between about 0.94 and 10 billion PBMCs per donor were obtained by leukapheresis. Overall study results and their limits: Larger estimated clonotype richness was generally found for naive subsets than for memory subsets. Even with the large sequencing depth, rarefaction of the sorted-subset datasets indicated that sequencing was incomplete. Across a few donors, 5% to 6% of naive CD4, roughly 3.3% of naive CD8, about 2.3% of memory CD4, and 0.3% to 0.45% of memory CD8 clonotypes were shared. Compared with non-shared clonotypes, clonotypes shared by all four sorted-subset donors had higher generation probabilities. Because the study included a small number of donors, the genetic and exposure-history diversity represented was limited. Pairwise subsampling led to the expectation that sequencing depth would affect the degree of clonotype sharing among donors. Sampling was restricted to blood, and TCR repertoires in tissues likely differ from the TCR repertoires found in blood.

Using the deep immunoSEQ assay, multiplex PCR amplified TCR CDR3 regions from genomic DNA. For each cell subset, the extracted genomic DNA was distributed evenly across all wells of several immunoSEQ 96-well plates, and each plate served as one replicate. For sorted subsets, each replicate PCR was loaded with approximately 0.2 ug genomic DNA, equivalent to 25,000 to 35,000 T cell genomes. Purified libraries were measured with a Qubit 3.0 fluorometer, size-checked on a Bioanalyzer 2100, and measured again with the KAPA Library Quantification kit. Every immunoSEQ 96-well plate was sequenced on a dedicated single-read 150-cycle Illumina NextSeq 550 flow cell. In the paper's pipeline: Because the immunoSEQ output held only junctional sequences and lacked quality scores, the filtering could not match the filtering applied to full-length reads. To assign V/J genes and CDR3, sequences were annotated using PyIR, a Python wrapper for IgBLAST v1.9, with IMGT germline references. Any read was removed if the V/J assignment was weak (E-value above 1e-6), the CDR3 was missing, or the read contained stop codons, out-of-frame junctions, or ambiguous translated residues. V3J clonotypes were defined as sequences sharing an identical inferred V gene, J gene, and CDR3 amino acid sequence. Percentage overlap between repertoires was calculated by dividing the number of shared unique clonotypes by the size of the smaller repertoire. Three approaches were used to assess repertoire richness: RTK rarefaction, the Chao1 estimator, and Recon v2.1 estimates of unobserved clonotypes. Generation probabilities for all TCRbeta clonotypes obtained by the gDNA method from a handful of donors were computed using OLGA. TCRdb took over this immuneACCESS table, retaining in-frame rearrangements with V and J assigned. Such tables are incomplete; in checked studies, under half of the missing clones stem from an unresolved V gene, and the remainder is unexplained. D and trimming were read from the DNA, whereas the V and J calls and clone size are those reported in that table. This sample gives around 1.6 million clones in total; approximately 98% of them show up just once. 0.4% to 0.55% of the sample goes to the ten largest clones.

Donors were healthy HIV-negative adults with no recently reported acute infections or vaccinations. Every donor was a Caucasian adult living in Nashville, Tennessee, USA. CD4+ T cells were enriched by magnetic negative selection, after which naive cells were positively selected on CD45RA and the negative fraction was taken as the memory subset. Blood was collected by leukapheresis, and PBMCs were isolated by Ficoll-Histopaque density gradient centrifugation and then cryopreserved in liquid nitrogen vapor phase. Analytical flow cytometry was used to check the purity and quantity of each magnetically sorted T cell population. Each sorted fraction had its genomic DNA isolated and then quantified by UV absorbance on a Nanodrop 2000c. On this clone: Its antigen is still unknown. Base quality data are lacking; no much larger clone is found one base away.

V lost 4 bases and J lost 8 bases, and the count of bases not matched to a germline gene is 9. Looking up the germline V gene yields CDR1 SGHRS and CDR2 YFSETQ. Inclusive of the bounding cysteine and phenylalanine, the CDR3 is 14 residues long. The sequence is cut down to CDR3 DNA, 42 bases in frame from base 1. The sequenced sample consisted of naive CD4+ T cells sorted from blood. The cell subset or site label of this sample denotes: CD45RA+ positively selected. The rearrangement joined TRBV5-1 to TRBJ1-1; 9 central nucleotides agree with TRBD1. The receptor was derived from a young man in good health. The DNA reads TGCGCCAGCAGCCCGGGACAGGGAGAACTCGAAGCTTTCTTT. Its translation is CASSPGQGELEAFF.